One sample yielded the 31 T cell receptor beta chains listed below, sequenced in a study of T-cell memory formation after mild COVID-19. TCRdb re-derived calls from the 5' RACE reads in MiXCR, one entry per CDR3 protein. The table has 550,000 to 700,000 distinct CDR3 sequences, about a sixth seen once. The sequenced sample was PBMCs or a T cell subset sorted from them (not recorded which). The receptor set was obtained from an adult woman who had mild COVID-19 (a few samples of this study predate the infection). Cell type and time point are not known.

The chain combines TRBV6-1 with TRBJ1-1, with D possibly TRBD1 on 6 matching bases. Germline-derived CDR1 and CDR2 are MNHNS and SASEGT. This CDR3 has 15 amino acids. The germline V and J ends were trimmed by 9 bases and 3 bases, with 20 bases remaining between them. CDR3 residues: CASPAGPGVDTEAFF. CDR3 in DNA: TGTGCCAGTCCTGCCGGACCAGGGGTGGACACTGAAGCTTTCTTT.

This clonotype has only a few counts. CDR3 amino acids: CASTTLTKGRSGETQYF. CDR3 nucleotides: TGTGCCAGCACCACCCTGACGAAGGGCCGATCTGGGGAGACCCAGTACTTC. J is TRBJ2-5 and V is TRBV7-9; no definite D call. V was pared by 7 bases and J by 5 bases, with 26 bases between. CDR1 is SEHNR, CDR2 FQNEAQ, per germline (reference sequence). The CDR3 consists of 17 residues.

The chain recombines TRBV6-5 with TRBJ2-1; 7 positions match TRBD2. The ends lost 5 bases at V and 5 bases at J; junction bases unmatched: 15. Germline V gives CDR1 MNHEY, CDR2 SVGAGI. CDR3 length equals 17 residues. CDR3 residues: CASSPLAGLRTNNEQFF. The DNA of the CDR3 is TGTGCCAGCAGTCCCCTCGCGGGACTAAGGACTAACAATGAGCAGTTCTTC.

This clonotype has more than one count but fewer than ten. A read error may produce the germline difference seen at one junction end. The gene calls are TRBV9 and TRBJ2-7, with TRBD1 matching 12 bases. Germline values: CDR1 SGDLS, CDR2 YYNGEE. The CDR3 has 14 amino acids. CDR3 amino acids: CASSVGTGGSEQYF. CDR3 in DNA: TGCGCCAGCAGCGTCGGGACAGGGGGCTCCGAGCAGTACTTC.

Only a few counts were recorded for this clonotype. The chain links TRBV12-3 or TRBV12-4 to TRBJ1-3; D is possibly TRBD1 (6 bases). V lost 5 bases and J lost 2, with 13 bases in between. This CDR3 region has 15 residues. This chain's CDR3 is CASSGGQSTGNTIYF. CDR3 nucleotides: TGTGCCAGCAGTGGCGGACAGTCTACTGGAAACACCATATATTTT.

This clonotype was seen more than once but under ten times. This chain links TRBV9 with TRBJ2-3; 7 bases are a match to TRBD2. The germline V gene has CDR1 SGDLS and CDR2 YYNGEE. This CDR3 is 16 amino acids long. The junction had 6 bases not matched to a gene; V was cut back by 0 bases and J by 2 bases. CDR3 DNA: TGTGCCAGCAGCGTAGTGGCGGGAGAGGCCACAGATACGCAGTATTTT. It is translated as CASSVVAGEATDTQYF. Full variable domain (rest looked up from reference TRBV9 and TRBJ2-3): DSGVTQTPKHLITATGQRVTLRCSPRSGDLSVYWYQQSLDQGLQFLIQYYNGEERAKGNILERFSAQQFPDLHSELNLSSLELGDSALYFCASSVVAGEATDTQYFGPGTRLTVL.

This clonotype has more than one count but fewer than ten. The V and J genes are TRBV7-6 and TRBJ2-3; the match to TRBD2 covers 11 bases. Germline loops: CDR1 SGHVS, CDR2 FNYEAQ. V trimming: 0 bases; J trimming: 2 bases; junction bases outside the gene matches: 7. CDR3 length: 18 amino acids. CDR3 sequence reads: CASSLAILAGDNTDTQYF. In nucleotides, the CDR3 is TGTGCCAGCAGCTTAGCAATACTAGCGGGGGACAACACAGATACGCAGTATTTT.

This chain connects TRBV5-1 to TRBJ1-3, with unresolved D. The V end was cut by 0 bases, the J end by 2 bases, with 12 bases between. CDR1 and CDR2 from the germline V gene are SGHRS and YFSETQ. The CDR3 loop spans 16 amino acids. This chain's CDR3 is CASSLDSPRTGNTIYF. CDR3 nucleotides: TGCGCCAGCAGCTTGGACAGTCCGAGGACTGGAAACACCATATATTTT.

This clonotype was counted only a few times. V is TRBV7-9 and J is TRBJ1-1, with D tentatively TRBD1 (6 bases). Germline V gene sequence: CDR1 SEHNR, CDR2 FQNEAQ (reference sequence). This CDR3 has 13 amino acids. With 5 bases removed from V and 5 bases from J, the gap between germline ends came to 12 bases. CDR3 nucleotides: TGTGCCAGCAGCAAACCAGGGGTTACTGAAGCTTTCTTT. Protein product: CASSKPGVTEAFF.

This clonotype was picked up a small number of times. The genes are TRBV23-1 and TRBJ2-1; D is tentatively TRBD1 or TRBD2 (5 bases each). TRBV23-1 is assigned to the ORF class and has an uncertain function. This CDR3 is 17 amino acids long. Trimming pared 0 bases from V and 5 bases from J, leaving 17 bases between. The CDR3 sequence is CASSQSLGVGANNEQFF. In DNA form, the CDR3 reads TGCGCCAGCAGTCAATCGTTGGGGGTCGGAGCGAACAATGAGCAGTTCTTC.

This clonotype has only a few counts. This chain connects TRBV7-2 to TRBJ2-1; D remains ambiguous. This CDR3 is built from 14 residues. With 5 bases removed from V and 6 bases from J, the gap between germline ends came to 14 bases. CDR1 and CDR2 from the germline V gene are SGHTA and FQGNSA. This chain's CDR3 is CASSNTAGINEQFF. Here the CDR3 DNA reads TGTGCCAGCAGCAACACAGCTGGTATCAATGAGCAGTTCTTC.

This chain uses TRBV20-1 with TRBJ1-4; D might be TRBD1 (5 bases). V was trimmed by 2 bases and J by 3 bases, leaving 10 bases between them. This CDR3 has 14 residues. The V gene's germline CDR1 is DFQATT and CDR2 SNEGSKA (reference sequence). CDR3 bases: TGCAGTGCTAGATATACAGGTCCTAATGAAAAACTGTTTTTT. Protein: CSARYTGPNEKLFF.

This rearrangement joins TRBV6-5 to TRBJ2-1, with 9 bases fitting TRBD1. Germline assignment: CDR1 MNHEY and CDR2 SVGAGI. This CDR3 has 16 residues. The V gene end was trimmed by 6 bases and the J gene end by 9 bases; junction bases not matched to a gene: 15. Here the CDR3 DNA reads TGTGCCAGCAGACGAGATGGGACAGGGTTAGGGGGTGAGCAGTTCTTC. The encoded protein is CASRRDGTGLGGEQFF.

V and J are TRBV4-2 and TRBJ2-2; weak D call: TRBD1 (5 bases). This CDR3 is built from 14 residues. CDR1 and CDR2 from the germline V gene are LGHNA and YNFKEQ. The V and J ends lost 1 base and 7 bases respectively, with 10 bases between them. CDR3 sequence (DNA): TGTGCCAGCAGCCAAGGGGTAGGGGTCGGGGAGCTGTTTTTT. It codes for CASSQGVGVGELFF.

The chain couples TRBV3-1 to TRBJ1-2; perhaps TRBD1 as D (6 bases). The V and J ends lost 6 bases and 8 bases respectively, with 19 bases between them. This CDR3 is built from 14 residues. CDR1 and CDR2 from the germline V gene are LGHDT and YNNKEL (reference sequence). CDR3 sequence (DNA): TGTGCCAGCAGACAAAGGATGGGGGCGCCCGGCTACACCTTC. The encoded protein is CASRQRMGAPGYTF. Filled out from reference TRBV3-1 and TRBJ1-2, the complete variable domain reads DTAVSQTPKYLVTQMGNDKSIKCEQNLGHDTMYWYKQDSKKFLKIMFSYNNKELIINETVPNRFSPKSPDKAHLNLHINSLELGDSAVYFCASRQRMGAPGYTFGSGTRLTVV.

This clonotype was found a few times. This chain links TRBV6-1 with TRBJ1-1; D uncertain. The CDR3 is 13 residues long. The germline gives CDR1 MNHNS, CDR2 SASEGT. With 1 base removed from V and 0 bases from J, the gap between germline ends came to 3 bases. The CDR3 sequence: CASSEEVNTEAFF. In DNA, the CDR3 is TGTGCCAGCAGTGAAGAGGTGAACACTGAAGCTTTCTTT.

The sample holds a few counts of this clonotype. In nucleotides, the CDR3 is TGTGCCAGCAGTCGGGCGTTCGATGCAGATACGCAGTATTTT. This codes for CASSRAFDADTQYF. The chain uses TRBV6-2 or TRBV6-3 and TRBJ2-3, with D hard to call. Germline-derived CDR1 and CDR2 are MNHEY and SVGEGT. V was clipped by 5 bases and J by 4 bases, with 13 bases between them. There are 14 residues in the CDR3.

This chain links TRBV12-3 or TRBV12-4 with TRBJ2-6; D remains unclear. V was pared by 6 bases and J by 2 bases, with 14 bases between. CDR3 length: 16 amino acids. The CDR3, as DNA: TGTGCCAGCAGCCGTGACAATCTTGCTGGGGCCAACGTCCTGACTTTC. The encoded protein is CASSRDNLAGANVLTF.

V and J are TRBV6-5 and TRBJ1-1, with 8 bases lining up with TRBD1. V shed 7 bases, J shed 7 bases, and the junction held 5 bases outside the gene matches. This CDR3 has 12 residues. The germline V gene encodes CDR1 MNHEY and CDR2 SVGAGI. CDR3 residues: CASISGGGEAFF. CDR3 DNA sequence: TGTGCCAGCATTTCAGGGGGCGGTGAAGCTTTCTTT.

J is TRBJ2-3 and V is TRBV24-1; 7 bases are a match to TRBD1. Trimming cost V 4 bases and J 5 bases; bases outside gene matches: 11. Per germline, CDR1 KGHDR and CDR2 SFDVKD. This CDR3 has 16 amino acids. The CDR3 DNA reads as TGTGCCACCAGTGACTCACCCCGGACAGGAGTAGATACGCAGTATTTT. Its protein product is CATSDSPRTGVDTQYF.

This clonotype turned up a few times. The chain uses TRBV19 and TRBJ1-5; D may be TRBD1 (5 bases). From germline, CDR1 is LNHDA and CDR2 SQIVND (reference sequence). V was cut by 8 bases and J by 2 bases, with 19 bases left in between. This CDR3 comprises 16 residues. CDR3 DNA sequence: TGTGCCAGTTCGATGGGATACCGGGACGGCAATCAGCCCCAGCATTTT. Protein: CASSMGYRDGNQPQHF.

This clonotype was seen a handful of times. The chain joins TRBV18 to TRBJ2-2; D gene unclear. V lost 2 bases and J 1 base, leaving 11 bases between the germline ends. From germline, CDR1 is KGHSH and CDR2 LQKENI. The CDR3 sequence is 16 residues long. The CDR3 is CASSPVTGMNTGELFF. CDR3 DNA: TGTGCCAGCTCACCAGTAACGGGCATGAACACCGGGGAGCTGTTTTTT. Looking up the rest from reference TRBV18 and TRBJ2-2 gives the full variable domain: NAGVMQNPRHLVRRRGQEARLRCSPMKGHSHVYWYRQLPEEGLKFMVYLQKENIIDESGMPKERFSAEFPKEGPSILRIQQVVRGDSAAYFCASSPVTGMNTGELFFGEGSRLTVL.

The chain is built from TRBV5-1 and TRBJ1-1; D ambiguous. The V end was cut by 1 base, the J end by 1 base, with 11 bases between. CDR3 length: 15 residues. Germline V lookup: CDR1 SGHRS, CDR2 YFSETQ. The CDR3 nucleotides read TGCGCCAGCAGCTTGTTTGGGATCCCGAACACTGAAGCTTTCTTT. Protein sequence: CASSLFGIPNTEAFF.

The genes are TRBV5-1 and TRBJ1-1; D ambiguous. The V end was cut by 0 bases, the J end by 0 bases, with 9 bases between. This CDR3 has 15 residues. Looked up from germline, CDR1 is SGHRS and CDR2 is YFSETQ. The CDR3 loop is CASSLAQALNTEAFF. As DNA, the CDR3 is TGCGCCAGCAGCTTGGCCCAGGCTCTGAACACTGAAGCTTTCTTT.

This clonotype has a handful of counts. The chain links TRBV24-1 to TRBJ2-1; 8 nucleotides align to TRBD1. The trim removed 9 bases at V and 4 bases at J, leaving 19 bases unmatched. The V gene's germline CDR1 is KGHDR and CDR2 SFDVKD. This CDR3 is 18 amino acids long. CDR3 nucleotides: TGTGCCACCGGAGGACAGGGCTATGGGACCCGAATGTACAATGAGCAGTTCTTC. Amino acid sequence: CATGGQGYGTRMYNEQFF.

This sequence joins TRBV7-9 and TRBJ1-5, with TRBD1 as a possible D gene (5 bases). Germline CDR1 is SEHNR and CDR2 is FQNEAQ (reference sequence). The V gene lost 4 bases and the J gene lost 2 bases, with 12 bases spanning the gap. The CDR3 consists of 15 residues. CDR3 DNA: TGTGCCAGCAGCTCCCCTGGACACGGCAATCAGCCCCAGCATTTT. Translating it yields CASSSPGHGNQPQHF.

V gene TRBV6-1 combines with J gene TRBJ1-1; possibly TRBD1 for D (5 bases). The CDR3 has 15 residues. Germline lookup yields CDR1 MNHNS and CDR2 SASEGT. Deletions cut 9 bases from V and 1 base from J, with 18 bases between. For the CDR3, the DNA is TGTGCCAGTCTACTAACCGGGACGGCGAACACTGAAGCTTTCTTT. Residues: CASLLTGTANTEAFF.

This clonotype was seen more than once but under ten times. J is TRBJ2-1 and V is TRBV18; D is uncertain. This CDR3 spans 14 amino acids. The germline V and J ends were trimmed by 6 bases and 4 bases, with 13 bases remaining between them. Looked up from germline, CDR1 is KGHSH and CDR2 is LQKENI. CDR3 nucleotide sequence: TGTGCCAGCTCGCCATGGACGGGTTACAATGAGCAGTTCTTC. Its translation is CASSPWTGYNEQFF.

This clonotype occurred a few times. V is TRBV25-1 and J is TRBJ2-5; maybe TRBD2 (6 bases). Germline V gene sequence: CDR1 MGHDK, CDR2 SYGVNS. The CDR3 consists of 17 residues. Trimming took off 5 bases at V and 0 bases at J, with 19 bases between the two ends. The CDR3 DNA reads as TGTGCCAGCAGTAAAGCGGGCTCGAACAGTTACCAAGAGACCCAGTACTTC. Its translation: CASSKAGSNSYQETQYF.

This clonotype was seen a few times. The V gene is TRBV7-8, the J gene TRBJ2-2; 8 positions agree with TRBD2. The V gene's germline CDR1 is SGHVS and CDR2 FQNEAQ. The CDR3 runs 18 residues. V shed 5 bases, J shed 2 bases, and the junction held 13 bases outside the gene matches. The CDR3 DNA reads TGTGCCAGCAGCCCCCTAGCACTAGCGGCGCTTAACACCGGGGAGCTGTTTTTT. Translation gives CASSPLALAALNTGELFF.

The rearrangement joins TRBV3-1 to TRBJ2-1; the match to TRBD2 covers 12 bases. Germline CDR1 reads LGHDT; CDR2 reads YNNKEL (reference sequence). The CDR3 loop spans 19 amino acids. V was pared by 0 bases and J by 1 base, with 7 bases of the junction left unmatched. In DNA form, the CDR3 reads TGTGCCAGCAGCCAAGAGATCGGGCTAGCGGGGGGGTCCTACAATGAGCAGTTCTTC. Translation gives CASSQEIGLAGGSYNEQFF.